This TCR beta chain came from a study of blood T cell repertoires in COVID-19. Turning to the study itself: All recovered Cohort 3 donors got two negative PCRs, got clearance, or saw symptom resolution. Nucleic acid was either cDNA or gDNA, and it came from T cells, B-cell-depleted T cells, or PBMCs.

Authors' analysis steps: Nucleated cell counts were estimated from reference gene primer amplification. Assay used: immunoSEQ multiplex PCR; TCRdb lists only in-frame clones, some missing. V and J calls and clone size follow that table, whereas D and trimming were derived from the DNA. The repertoire consists of around 300,000 clones, with around 90% occurring once and the leading ten covering over 2%. Donors were grouped by their self-reported clinical history. Between the trimmed V and J ends, which lost 1 base and 5 bases, there was a span of 8 bases. Germline V CDR1 and CDR2: MDHEN, SYDVKM. CDR3 length equals 13 residues.

The clonotype originates from a woman in her sixties or seventies in a cohort exposed to, infected with or recovered from COVID-19 (not recorded which). Material: PBMCs or T cells enriched from blood (not recorded which). The rearrangement uses TRBV28 and TRBJ2-5; D is ambiguous. The CDR3 DNA reads as TGTGCCAGCAGTTTATCGGAGTCGGAGACCCAGTACTTC. Translated, it gives CASSLSESETQYF.